The 18 T cell receptor beta chains below were found in one sample sequenced in a study of cytomegalovirus exposure and HLA in healthy donors. Clones were read by immunoSEQ multiplex PCR, and TCRdb kept only the in-frame ones, dropping some. Altogether fewer than 75,000 clones are present, approximately 96% being singletons, with the ten largest covering less than 3.5%. The sample consisted of PBMCs. These receptors were taken from a man aged 18 to 29 in good health and CMV-seronegative.

The chain uses TRBV7-2 and TRBJ1-1; no firm D call. This CDR3 contains 14 residues. CDR1 is SGHTA, CDR2 FQGNSA, per germline. V lost 6 bases and J lost 0, with 11 bases in between. The CDR3 is CASSQFGMNTEAFF. As DNA, the CDR3 is TGTGCCAGCAGTCAATTCGGGATGAACACTGAAGCTTTCTTT.

This chain's CDR3 is CASSFGLGTEAFF. CDR3 DNA: TGTGCCAGTAGTTTCGGGTTAGGTACTGAAGCTTTCTTT. The chain uses TRBV19 and TRBJ1-1; D is unresolved. The V gene lost 5 bases and the J gene lost 5 bases, with 12 bases spanning the gap. Germline lookup yields CDR1 LNHDA and CDR2 SQIVND (reference sequence). This CDR3 has 13 amino acids.

This rearrangement joins TRBV28 to TRBJ2-1, with TRBD2 matching over 8 bases. This CDR3 contains 13 residues. Germline loops: CDR1 MDHEN, CDR2 SYDVKM. V dropped 6 bases and J dropped 9; count of bases not matched to a gene: 7. DNA of the CDR3: TGTGCCAGCAGCGGACTAGCACCTACTGAGCAGTTCTTC. Translating gives CASSGLAPTEQFF.

V gene TRBV18 combines with J gene TRBJ1-5; TRBD1 aligns across 10 bases. With 6 bases clipped from V and 4 bases from J, the junction kept 6 bases outside the gene matches. CDR3 length equals 15 residues. In germline, CDR1 is KGHSH, CDR2 LQKENI. CDR3 in DNA: TGTGCCAGCTCGCCGGGACAGGGGCGTAATCAGCCCCAGCATTTT. Residues: CASSPGQGRNQPQHF.

The chain joins TRBV5-4 to TRBJ1-2; 9 bases map to TRBD1. The CDR3 consists of 16 residues. Germline V gives CDR1 SGHNT, CDR2 YYREEE (reference sequence). With 4 bases clipped from V and 4 bases from J, the junction kept 11 bases outside the gene matches. CDR3 coding DNA: TGTGCCAGCAGCGGGAAGAGGACAGGGGACCGCTATGGCTACACCTTC. Translated: CASSGKRTGDRYGYTF.

V and J are TRBV7-9 and TRBJ2-2; D call uncertain. The germline V and J ends were trimmed by 5 bases and 6 bases, with 7 bases remaining between them. Per the germline V gene, CDR1 is SEHNR and CDR2 is FQNEAQ (reference sequence). CDR3 length: 12 amino acids. As DNA, the CDR3 is TGTGCCAGCAGCCCTCCGGCCGGGGAGCTGTTTTTT. Translating it yields CASSPPAGELFF.

The J gene is TRBJ2-3, the V gene TRBV19; D gene ambiguous. Per the germline V gene, CDR1 is LNHDA and CDR2 is SQIVND (reference sequence). This CDR3 is built from 16 residues. Trimming pared 2 bases from V and 2 bases from J, leaving 14 bases between. CDR3 protein: CASSIPLAVPTDTQYF. The DNA of the CDR3 is TGTGCCAGTAGTATACCTCTGGCGGTGCCCACAGATACGCAGTATTTT.

The V call is TRBV20-1, the J call TRBJ1-1; D unclear. The length of the CDR3 is 11 residues. V lost 5 bases, J lost 2 bases, and 6 bases lay in between. Per germline, CDR1 DFQATT and CDR2 SNEGSKA (reference sequence). The CDR3 spells CSAQLNTEAFF. CDR3 sequence (DNA): TGCAGTGCTCAACTTAACACTGAAGCTTTCTTT.

The chain combines TRBV18 with TRBJ2-1; D may be TRBD1 (5 bases). The CDR3 runs to 15 residues. Trimming took 2 bases from V and 6 from J, leaving 14 bases between them. CDR1 and CDR2 (germline): KGHSH, LQKENI. The CDR3 nucleotides read TGTGCCAGCTCACCAAGCCAGGGAAAGGTCAATGAGCAGTTCTTC. Residues: CASSPSQGKVNEQFF.

In this sample, this clone turned up once. The chain carries TRBV14 and TRBJ2-5; D is unresolved. Germline V gene data show CDR1 as SGHDN and CDR2 as FVKESK. V lost 1 base and J 2 bases, leaving 2 bases between the germline ends. The CDR3 runs to 12 residues. CDR3 region: CASSQAQETQYF. CDR3 DNA: TGTGCCAGCAGCCAAGCACAAGAGACCCAGTACTTC.

The chain carries TRBV19 and TRBJ2-2, with TRBD1 matching over 7 bases. The CDR3 totals 13 residues. V lost 9 bases to trimming and J lost 5 bases; unmatched junction nucleotides: 6. Per germline, CDR1 LNHDA and CDR2 SQIVND (reference sequence). In nucleotides, the CDR3 is TGTGCCAGCTGGGACAGTAGTACCGGGGAGCTGTTTTTT. The encoded protein is CASWDSSTGELFF.

The J gene is TRBJ2-1, the V gene TRBV27, with D maybe TRBD2 (6 bases). Trimming stripped 4 bases from V and 4 bases from J, with 8 bases between. The length of the CDR3 is 13 residues. Germline-derived CDR1 and CDR2 are MNHEY and SMNVEV (reference sequence). The CDR3 loop reads CASSSLAYNEQFF. The CDR3 nucleotides are TGTGCCAGCAGTTCTCTAGCGTACAATGAGCAGTTCTTC.

This chain connects TRBV5-4 to TRBJ1-3; D is unclear. The germline CDR1 and CDR2 sequences are SGHNT and YYREEE (reference sequence). This CDR3 comprises 15 residues. V was clipped by 0 bases and J by 0 bases, with 7 bases between them. The CDR3 DNA follows: TGTGCCAGCAGCTTGGGGGCGGGCTCTGGAAACACCATATATTTT. It specifies CASSLGAGSGNTIYF.

The chain joins TRBV6-1 to TRBJ2-4; no clear D gene. The germline gives CDR1 MNHNS, CDR2 SASEGT. Trimming took off 2 bases at V and 4 bases at J, with 6 bases between the two ends. The CDR3 is 13 residues long. The chain's CDR3 is CASSESWKNIQYF. CDR3 in DNA: TGTGCCAGCAGTGAAAGCTGGAAAAACATTCAGTACTTC.

The chain has TRBV6-1 and TRBJ1-5; 8 nucleotides line up with TRBD1. V trimming: 6 bases; J trimming: 5 bases; junction bases outside the gene matches: 9. Germline V gives CDR1 MNHNS, CDR2 SASEGT. The CDR3 has 15 amino acids. CDR3 protein: CASSLTGTGHQPQHF. The CDR3 DNA follows: TGTGCCAGCAGCCTCACCGGGACAGGACATCAGCCCCAGCATTTT.

The rearrangement joins TRBV5-6 to TRBJ1-4; 11 bases align to TRBD1. This CDR3 has 15 amino acids. V dropped 0 bases and J dropped 8; count of bases not matched to a gene: 3. Germline V gene sequence: CDR1 SGHDT, CDR2 YYEEEE. The CDR3 DNA reads as TGTGCCAGCAGCTTGGAGGGACAGGGGGGCGAAAAACTGTTTTTT. This gives the protein CASSLEGQGGEKLFF. The variable domain in full, completed from reference TRBV5-6 and TRBJ1-4, reads DAGVTQSPTHLIKTRGQQVTLRCSPKSGHDTVSWYQQALGQGPQFIFQYYEEEERQRGNFPDRFSGHQFPNYSSELNVNALLLGDSALYLCASSLEGQGGEKLFFGSGTQLSVL.

This chain connects TRBV5-8 to TRBJ1-1; D remains unclear. CDR3 length: 13 amino acids. Germline values: CDR1 SGHTS, CDR2 YDEGEE. V was trimmed by 6 bases and J by 3 bases, leaving 12 bases between them. The CDR3 spells CASTPGRDTEAFF. CDR3 nucleotide sequence: TGTGCCAGCACCCCGGGGAGGGACACTGAAGCTTTCTTT.

This clone was seen a few times. The chain links TRBV7-8 to TRBJ2-1; TRBD1 matches at 8 bases. Looked up from germline, CDR1 is SGHVS and CDR2 is FQNEAQ. J was trimmed by 9 bases and V by 5 bases; bases with no gene match: 12. This CDR3 region has 15 residues. CDR3 in DNA: TGTGCCAGCAGCCCCCGGGACAGGACCTTCGGTGAGCAGTTCTTC. Its translation: CASSPRDRTFGEQFF.